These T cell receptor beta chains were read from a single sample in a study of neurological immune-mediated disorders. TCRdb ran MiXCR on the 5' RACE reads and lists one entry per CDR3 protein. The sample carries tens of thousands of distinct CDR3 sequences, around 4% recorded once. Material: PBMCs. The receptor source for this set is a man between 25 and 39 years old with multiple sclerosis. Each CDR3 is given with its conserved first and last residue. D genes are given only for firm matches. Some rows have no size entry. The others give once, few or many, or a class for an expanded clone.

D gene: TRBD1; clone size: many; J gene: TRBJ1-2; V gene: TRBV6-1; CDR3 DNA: TGTGCCAGCAGTCAGGGGGGGGCTAAGGACTATGGCTACACCTTC; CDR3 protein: CASSQGGAKDYGYTF
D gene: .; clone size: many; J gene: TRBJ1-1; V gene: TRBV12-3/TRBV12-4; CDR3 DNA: TGTGCCAGCACCTTTGGTTACACTGAAGCTTTCTTT; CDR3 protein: CASTFGYTEAFF
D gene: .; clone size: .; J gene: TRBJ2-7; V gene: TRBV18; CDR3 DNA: TGTGCCAGCTCCCTCGGGCCGAGCTCCTACGAGCAGTACTTC; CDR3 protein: CASSLGPSSYEQYF
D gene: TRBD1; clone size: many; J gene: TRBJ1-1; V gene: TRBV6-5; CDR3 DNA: TGTGCCAGCACCGAAACAGGGGGCACTGAAGCTTTCTTT; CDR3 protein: CASTETGGTEAFF
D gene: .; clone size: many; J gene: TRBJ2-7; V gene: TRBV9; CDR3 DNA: TGTGCCAGCAGCGTAGATCAGGGCTCCGAGCAGTACTTC; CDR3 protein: CASSVDQGSEQYF
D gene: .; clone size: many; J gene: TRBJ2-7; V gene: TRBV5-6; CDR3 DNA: TGTGCCAGCAGCCACGTTAGTCGGGAAAAGTACGAGCAGTACTTC; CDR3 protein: CASSHVSREKYEQYF
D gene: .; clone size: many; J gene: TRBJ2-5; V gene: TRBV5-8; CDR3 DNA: TGTGCCAGCAGCTTCATCCGGGACCCCACGAACTTC; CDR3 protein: CASSFIRDPTNF
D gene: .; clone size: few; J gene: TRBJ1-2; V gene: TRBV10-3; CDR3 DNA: TGTGCCATCAGTGATGAAAAGGGCTATGGCTACACCTTC; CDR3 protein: CAISDEKGYGYTF
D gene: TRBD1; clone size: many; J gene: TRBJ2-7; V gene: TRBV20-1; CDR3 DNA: TGCAGTGCCCCGAAGCAGGGGGCCTACGAGCAGTACTTC; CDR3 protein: CSAPKQGAYEQYF
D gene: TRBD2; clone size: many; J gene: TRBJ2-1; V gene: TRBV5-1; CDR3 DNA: TGCGCCAGCAGCTTGGATTCGGGGGGGCCAAATGAGCAGTTCTTC; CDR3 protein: CASSLDSGGPNEQFF
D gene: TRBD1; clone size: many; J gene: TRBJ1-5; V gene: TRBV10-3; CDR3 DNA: TGTGCCATCAGTGGACAGGGAAGCAATCAGCCCCAGCATTTT; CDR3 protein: CAISGQGSNQPQHF
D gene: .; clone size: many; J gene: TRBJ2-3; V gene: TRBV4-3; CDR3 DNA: TGCGCCAGCAGCCAAGATGGGGTCGAGGATACGCAGTATTTT; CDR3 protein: CASSQDGVEDTQYF
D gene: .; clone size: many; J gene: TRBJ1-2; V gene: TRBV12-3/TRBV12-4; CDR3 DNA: TGTGCCAGCAGTTTAGCCCCGACCGGGGACTATGGCTACACCTTC; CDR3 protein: CASSLAPTGDYGYTF
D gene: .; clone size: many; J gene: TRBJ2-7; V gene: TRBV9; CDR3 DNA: TGTGCCAGCGGAGGGAGATACGAGCAGTACTTC; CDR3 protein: CASGGRYEQYF
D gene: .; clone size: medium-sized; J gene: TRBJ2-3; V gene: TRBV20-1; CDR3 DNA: TGCAGTGCTATCACTTCACCTGGGGGCGAACGCACAGATACGCAGTATTTT; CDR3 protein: CSAITSPGGERTDTQYF
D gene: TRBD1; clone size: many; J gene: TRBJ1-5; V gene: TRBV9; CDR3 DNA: TGTGCCAGCAGCCCTGACAGGGGAGATCAGCCCCAGCATTTT; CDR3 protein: CASSPDRGDQPQHF
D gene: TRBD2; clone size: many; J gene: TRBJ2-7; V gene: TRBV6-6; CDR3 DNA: TGTGCCAGCAGTCCATCAACTAGCGGGGGGGCGGGGCAGTACTTC; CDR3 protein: CASSPSTSGGAGQYF
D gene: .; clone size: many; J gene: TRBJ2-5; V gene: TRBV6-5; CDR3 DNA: TGTGCCAGCGCCCCCATTCAGGGCTACCAAGAGACCCAGTACTTC; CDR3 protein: CASAPIQGYQETQYF
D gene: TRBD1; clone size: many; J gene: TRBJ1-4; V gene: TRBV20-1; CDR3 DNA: TGCAGTGCTAGAGCGGACAGGTGGAATGAAAAACTGTTTTTT; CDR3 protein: CSARADRWNEKLFF
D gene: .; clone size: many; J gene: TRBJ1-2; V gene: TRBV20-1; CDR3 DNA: TGCAGTGCTAGAGATCCGCACAGGGTTCATGGCTACACCTTC; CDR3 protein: CSARDPHRVHGYTF
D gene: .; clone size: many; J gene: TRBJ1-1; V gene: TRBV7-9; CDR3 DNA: TGTGCCAGCAGCTTAGGAATTGCTCGGGATGAAGCTTTCTTT; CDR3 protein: CASSLGIARDEAFF
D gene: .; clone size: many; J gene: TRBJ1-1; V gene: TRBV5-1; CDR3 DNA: TGCGCCAGCAGCTTGGCCGGGGGGGTCCTTCTCGGGGCTTTCTTT; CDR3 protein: CASSLAGGVLLGAFF
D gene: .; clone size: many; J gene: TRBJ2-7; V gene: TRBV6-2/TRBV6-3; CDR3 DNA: TGTGCCAGCACTCGTCAGAACTCCTACGAGCAGTACTTC; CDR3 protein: CASTRQNSYEQYF
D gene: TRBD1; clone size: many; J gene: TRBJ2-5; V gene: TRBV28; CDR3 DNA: TGTGCCAGCAGTTCCCCGGACAGGTCAGAGACCCAGTACTTC; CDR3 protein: CASSSPDRSETQYF
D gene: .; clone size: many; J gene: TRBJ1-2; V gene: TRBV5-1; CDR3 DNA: TGCGCCAGCAGCTTGTACAGGGAGAATGGCTACACCTTC; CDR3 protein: CASSLYRENGYTF
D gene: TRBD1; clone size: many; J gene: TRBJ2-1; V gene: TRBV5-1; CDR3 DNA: TGCGCCACCAGGGACAGAGGCAATGAGCAGTTCTTC; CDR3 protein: CATRDRGNEQFF
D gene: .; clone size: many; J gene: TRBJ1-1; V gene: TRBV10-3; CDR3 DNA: TGTGCCATCAGCCTCGCCAAGGGGGGGAACACTGAAGCTTTCTTT; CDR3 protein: CAISLAKGGNTEAFF
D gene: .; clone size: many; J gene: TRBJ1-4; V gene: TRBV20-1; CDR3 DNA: TGCAGTGCTAGAGATTCCGTGCGGGAAAAACTGTTTTTT; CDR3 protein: CSARDSVREKLFF
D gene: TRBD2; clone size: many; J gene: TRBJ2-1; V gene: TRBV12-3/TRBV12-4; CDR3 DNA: TGTGCCAGCAGAGAGCGGGGGGGAGCTGAGCAGTTCTTC; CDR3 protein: CASRERGGAEQFF
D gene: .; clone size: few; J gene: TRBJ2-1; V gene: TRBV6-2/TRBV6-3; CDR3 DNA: TGTGCCAGCAGCCCTTCGGACAGTTACAATGAGCAGTTCTTC; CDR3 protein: CASSPSDSYNEQFF
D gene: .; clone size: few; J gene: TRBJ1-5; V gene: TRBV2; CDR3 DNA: TGTGCCAGCAGGCGAACCGGGACACTGGATCAGCCCCAGCATTTT; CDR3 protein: CASRRTGTLDQPQHF
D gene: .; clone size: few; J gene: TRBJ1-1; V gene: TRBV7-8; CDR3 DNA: TGTGCCAGCAGCTTAAGTCCTCAACGTGGGACTGAAGCTTTCTTT; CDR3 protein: CASSLSPQRGTEAFF
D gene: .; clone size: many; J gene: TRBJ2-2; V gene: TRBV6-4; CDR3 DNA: TGTGCCAGCAGTGCCGAGGGGGGGAACACCGGGGAGCTGTTTTTT; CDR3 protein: CASSAEGGNTGELFF
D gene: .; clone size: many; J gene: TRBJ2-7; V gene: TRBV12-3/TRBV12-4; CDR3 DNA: TGTGCCAGCAGTTCCCGAGGGCGGGGGCGTTCCTACGAGCAGTACTTC; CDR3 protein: CASSSRGRGRSYEQYF
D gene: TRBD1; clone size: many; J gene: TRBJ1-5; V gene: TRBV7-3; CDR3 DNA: TGTGCCAGCAGCTTTCAGGGGGGTAGCAATCAGCCCCAGCATTTT; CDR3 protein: CASSFQGGSNQPQHF
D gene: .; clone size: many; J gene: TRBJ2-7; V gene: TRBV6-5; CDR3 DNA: TGTGCCAGCAGTTACACGAGAATAGACAGGACCTACGAGCAGTACTTC; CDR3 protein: CASSYTRIDRTYEQYF
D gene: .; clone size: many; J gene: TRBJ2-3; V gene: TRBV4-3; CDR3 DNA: TGCGCCAGCAGCCAAGGACTGCTTAGCACAGATACGCAGTATTTT; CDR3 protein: CASSQGLLSTDTQYF
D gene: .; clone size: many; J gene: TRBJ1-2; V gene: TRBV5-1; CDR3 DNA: TGCGCCAGCAGCCCTACCGGGGGCGATAACTATGGCTACACCTTC; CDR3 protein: CASSPTGGDNYGYTF
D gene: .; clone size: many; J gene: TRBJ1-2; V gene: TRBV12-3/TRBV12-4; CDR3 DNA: TGTGCCAGCAGCACCGCCATGGGTGGCTATGGCTACACCTTC; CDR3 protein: CASSTAMGGYGYTF
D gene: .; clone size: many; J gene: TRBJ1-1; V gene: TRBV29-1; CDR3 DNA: TGCAGCGTTGGGTTGACGGCTAGATTTGGGGCTTTCTTT; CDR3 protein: CSVGLTARFGAFF
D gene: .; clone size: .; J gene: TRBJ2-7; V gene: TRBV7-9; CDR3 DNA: TGTGCCAGCAGCTTAGTTGGTTCGGGCTACGAGCAGTACTTC; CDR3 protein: CASSLVGSGYEQYF
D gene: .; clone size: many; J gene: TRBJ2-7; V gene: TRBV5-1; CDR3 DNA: TGCGCCAGCAGCTTGACAGGACAATCCTTCCAGTCCGAGCAGTACTTC; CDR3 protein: CASSLTGQSFQSEQYF
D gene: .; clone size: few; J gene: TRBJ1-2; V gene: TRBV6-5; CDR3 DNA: TGTGCCAGCGGGTTCCGGGACGCTGTCTTC; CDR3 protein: CASGFRDAVF
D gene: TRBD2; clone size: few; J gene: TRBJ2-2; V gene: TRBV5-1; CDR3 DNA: TGCGCCAGCAGCTTCCGGACTAGCGACACCGGGGAGCTGTTTTTT; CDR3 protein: CASSFRTSDTGELFF
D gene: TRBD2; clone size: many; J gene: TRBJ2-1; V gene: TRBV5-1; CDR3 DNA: TGCGCCAGCAGCGTGACAGCGGGGGGTTTCAATGAGCAGTTCTTC; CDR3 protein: CASSVTAGGFNEQFF
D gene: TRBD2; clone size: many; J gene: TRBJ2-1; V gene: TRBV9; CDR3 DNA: TGTGCCAGCAGCCAACGGACTAGCGGGGGCCTCCGAGGCTCCTACAATGAGCAGTTCTTC; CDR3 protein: CASSQRTSGGLRGSYNEQFF
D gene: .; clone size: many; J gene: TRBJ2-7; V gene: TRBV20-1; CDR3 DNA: TGCAGTGGGTTGGCAGATTACTCCTACGAGCAGTACTTC; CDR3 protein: CSGLADYSYEQYF
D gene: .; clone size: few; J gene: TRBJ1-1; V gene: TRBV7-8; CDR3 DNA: TGTGCCAGCAGCCGGGACACCAACACTGAAGCTTTCTTT; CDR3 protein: CASSRDTNTEAFF
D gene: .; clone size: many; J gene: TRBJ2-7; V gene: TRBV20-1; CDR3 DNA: TGCAGTGCTAGTCGCCATTCGGGGGAGCAGTACTTC; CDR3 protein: CSASRHSGEQYF
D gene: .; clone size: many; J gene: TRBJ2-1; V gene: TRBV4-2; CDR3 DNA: TGTGCCAGCAGCCCGGGGACCGGGGTAGCGGCTGAGCAGTTCTTC; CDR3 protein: CASSPGTGVAAEQFF
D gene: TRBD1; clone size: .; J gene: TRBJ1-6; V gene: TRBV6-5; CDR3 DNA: TGTGCCAGCAGTTACTCGAGGCAGGGGGATTCACACCTCCACTTT; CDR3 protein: CASSYSRQGDSHLHF
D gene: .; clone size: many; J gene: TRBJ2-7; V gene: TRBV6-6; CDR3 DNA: TGTGCCAGCAGTCTTAATAACAACGACGAGCAGTACTTC; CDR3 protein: CASSLNNNDEQYF
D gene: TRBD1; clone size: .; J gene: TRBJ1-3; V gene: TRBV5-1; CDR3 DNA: TGCGCCAGCAGGATGACAGGGGACGCCGGAAACACCATATATTTT; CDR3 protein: CASRMTGDAGNTIYF
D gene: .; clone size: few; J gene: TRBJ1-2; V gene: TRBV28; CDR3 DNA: TGTGCCAGCACAAAGACCGGGACCTTCTATGGCTACACCTTC; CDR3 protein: CASTKTGTFYGYTF
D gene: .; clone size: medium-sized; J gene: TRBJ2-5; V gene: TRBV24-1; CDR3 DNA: TGTGCCACCAGTGATCCCGGACCCGGTCAAGAGACCCAGTACTTC; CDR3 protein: CATSDPGPGQETQYF
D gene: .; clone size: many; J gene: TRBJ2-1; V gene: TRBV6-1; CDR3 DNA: TGTGCCAGCAGTGAGTCGGGTACTTACAATGAGCAGTTCTTC; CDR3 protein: CASSESGTYNEQFF
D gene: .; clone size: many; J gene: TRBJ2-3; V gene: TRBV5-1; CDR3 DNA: TGCGCCAGCAGCTTTACCCCCACAGATACGCAGTATTTT; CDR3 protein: CASSFTPTDTQYF